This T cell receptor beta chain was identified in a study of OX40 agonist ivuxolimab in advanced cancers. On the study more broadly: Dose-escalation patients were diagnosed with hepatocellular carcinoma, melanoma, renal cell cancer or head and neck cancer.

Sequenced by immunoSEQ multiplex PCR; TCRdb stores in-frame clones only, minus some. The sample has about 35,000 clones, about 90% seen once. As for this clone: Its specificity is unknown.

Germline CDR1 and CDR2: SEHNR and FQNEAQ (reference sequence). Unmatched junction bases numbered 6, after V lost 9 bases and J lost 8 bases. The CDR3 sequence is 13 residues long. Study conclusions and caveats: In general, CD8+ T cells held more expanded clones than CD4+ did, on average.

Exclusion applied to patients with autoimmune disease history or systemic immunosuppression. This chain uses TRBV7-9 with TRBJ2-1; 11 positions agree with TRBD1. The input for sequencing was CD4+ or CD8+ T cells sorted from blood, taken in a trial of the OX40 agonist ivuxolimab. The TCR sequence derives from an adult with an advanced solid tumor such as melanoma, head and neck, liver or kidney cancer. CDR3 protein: CASHRTGGDEQFF. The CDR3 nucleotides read TGTGCCAGTCACAGGACAGGGGGCGATGAGCAGTTCTTC.